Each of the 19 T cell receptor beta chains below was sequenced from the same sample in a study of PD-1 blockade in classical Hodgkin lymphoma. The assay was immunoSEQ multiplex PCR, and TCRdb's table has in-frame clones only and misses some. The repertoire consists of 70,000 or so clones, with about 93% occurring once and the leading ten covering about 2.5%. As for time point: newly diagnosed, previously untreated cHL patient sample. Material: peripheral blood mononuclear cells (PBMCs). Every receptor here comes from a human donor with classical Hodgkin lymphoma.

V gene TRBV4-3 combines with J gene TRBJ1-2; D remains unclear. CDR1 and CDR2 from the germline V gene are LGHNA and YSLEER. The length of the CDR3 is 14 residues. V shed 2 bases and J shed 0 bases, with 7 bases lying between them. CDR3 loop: CASSQQTANYGYTF. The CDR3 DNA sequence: TGCGCCAGCAGCCAACAAACAGCTAACTATGGCTACACCTTC.

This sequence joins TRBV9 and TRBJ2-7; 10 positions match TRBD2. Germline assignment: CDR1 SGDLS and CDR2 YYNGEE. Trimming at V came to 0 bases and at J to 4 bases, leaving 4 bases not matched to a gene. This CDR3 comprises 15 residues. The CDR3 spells CASSVASGRVYEQYF. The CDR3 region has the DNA TGTGCCAGCAGCGTAGCCAGCGGGAGGGTATACGAGCAGTACTTC.

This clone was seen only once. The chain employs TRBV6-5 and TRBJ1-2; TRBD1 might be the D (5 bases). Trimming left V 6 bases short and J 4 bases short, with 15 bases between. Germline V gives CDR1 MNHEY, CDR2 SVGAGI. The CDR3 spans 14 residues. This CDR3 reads CASSRHPGGYGYTF. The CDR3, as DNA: TGTGCCAGCAGCAGACATCCCGGGGGCTATGGCTACACCTTC.

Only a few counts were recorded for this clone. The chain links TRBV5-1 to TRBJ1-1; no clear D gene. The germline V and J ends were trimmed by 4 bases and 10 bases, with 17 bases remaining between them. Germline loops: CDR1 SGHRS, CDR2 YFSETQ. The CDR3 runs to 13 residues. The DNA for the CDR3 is TGCGCCAGCAGCGTGGAAACCCCAGAGGGAGCTTTCTTT. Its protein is CASSVETPEGAFF.

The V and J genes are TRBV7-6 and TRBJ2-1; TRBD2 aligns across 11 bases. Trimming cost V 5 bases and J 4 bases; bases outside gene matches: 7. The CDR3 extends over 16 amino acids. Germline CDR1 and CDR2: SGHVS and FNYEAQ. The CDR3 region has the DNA TGTGCCAGCAGCAAGCTAGCGGGGGGCCTTTACAATGAGCAGTTCTTC. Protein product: CASSKLAGGLYNEQFF.

The CDR3 protein is CASSPRADSSNTEAFF. In DNA form, the CDR3 reads TGTGCCAGCTCACCTCGCGCGGACAGTTCGAACACTGAAGCTTTCTTT. The V call is TRBV18, the J call TRBJ1-1, with D possibly matching TRBD1 (6 bases). CDR1 and CDR2 from the germline V gene are KGHSH and LQKENI. CDR3 length equals 16 residues. The V and J ends lost 3 bases and 1 base respectively, with 15 bases between them.

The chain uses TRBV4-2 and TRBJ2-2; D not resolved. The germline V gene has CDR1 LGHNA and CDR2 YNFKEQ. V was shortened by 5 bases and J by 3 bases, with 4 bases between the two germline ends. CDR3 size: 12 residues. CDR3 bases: TGTGCCAGCAGCGCTTACACCGGGGAGCTGTTTTTT. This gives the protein CASSAYTGELFF.

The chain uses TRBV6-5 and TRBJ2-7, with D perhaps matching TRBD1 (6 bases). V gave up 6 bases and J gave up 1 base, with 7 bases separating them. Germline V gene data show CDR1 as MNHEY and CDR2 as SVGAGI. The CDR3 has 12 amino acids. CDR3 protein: CASSQGSYEQYF. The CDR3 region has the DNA TGTGCCAGCAGCCAGGGGTCCTACGAGCAGTACTTC.

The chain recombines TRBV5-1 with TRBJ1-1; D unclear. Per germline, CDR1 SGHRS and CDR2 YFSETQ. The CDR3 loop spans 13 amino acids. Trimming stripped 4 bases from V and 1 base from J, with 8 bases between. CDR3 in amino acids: CASSPDGNTEAFF. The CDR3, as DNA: TGCGCCAGCAGCCCGGACGGGAACACTGAAGCTTTCTTT.

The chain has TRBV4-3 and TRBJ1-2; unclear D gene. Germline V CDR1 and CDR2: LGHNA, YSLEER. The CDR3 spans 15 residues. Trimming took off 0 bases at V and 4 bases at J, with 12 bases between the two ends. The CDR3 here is CASSQEEASFYGYTF. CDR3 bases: TGCGCCAGCAGCCAAGAAGAAGCGTCCTTCTATGGCTACACCTTC.

This CDR3 is CASSPTGSNTGELFF. The CDR3 DNA reads TGTGCCAGCAGCCCAACAGGATCTAACACCGGGGAGCTGTTTTTT. The rearrangement links TRBV11-2 to TRBJ2-2; a weak D match, TRBD1 (5 bases). Trimming took off 5 bases at V and 2 bases at J, with 12 bases between the two ends. This CDR3 region has 15 residues. The germline V gene encodes CDR1 SGHAT and CDR2 FQNNGV.

The CDR3 DNA reads TGTGCCAGCAGCTTGACAGTGATGAACACTGAAGCTTTCTTT. It encodes CASSLTVMNTEAFF. This chain connects TRBV7-3 to TRBJ1-1; tentatively, D is TRBD1 (5 bases). The V gene's germline CDR1 is SGHTA and CDR2 FQGTGA. This CDR3 region has 14 residues. V dropped 3 bases and J dropped 0 bases, with 8 bases sitting between them.

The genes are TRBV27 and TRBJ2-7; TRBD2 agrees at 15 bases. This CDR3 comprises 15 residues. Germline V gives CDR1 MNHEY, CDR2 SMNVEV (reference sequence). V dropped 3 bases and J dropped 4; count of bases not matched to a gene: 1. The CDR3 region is CASSFGLAGGYEQYF. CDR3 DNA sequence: TGTGCCAGCAGTTTTGGACTAGCGGGAGGGTACGAGCAGTACTTC.

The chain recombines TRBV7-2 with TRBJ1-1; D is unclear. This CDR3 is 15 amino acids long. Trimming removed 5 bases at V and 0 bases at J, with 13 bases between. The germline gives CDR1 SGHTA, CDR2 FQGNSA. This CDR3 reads CASSPEAGLNTEAFF. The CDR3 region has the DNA TGTGCCAGCAGCCCAGAGGCTGGGCTGAACACTGAAGCTTTCTTT.

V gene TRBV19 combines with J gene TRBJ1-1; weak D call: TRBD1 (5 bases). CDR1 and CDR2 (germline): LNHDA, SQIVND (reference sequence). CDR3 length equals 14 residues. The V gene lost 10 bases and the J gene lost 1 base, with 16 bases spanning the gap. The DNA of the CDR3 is TGTGCCACCTCCTGGGGGACCCCGAACACTGAAGCTTTCTTT. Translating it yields CATSWGTPNTEAFF.

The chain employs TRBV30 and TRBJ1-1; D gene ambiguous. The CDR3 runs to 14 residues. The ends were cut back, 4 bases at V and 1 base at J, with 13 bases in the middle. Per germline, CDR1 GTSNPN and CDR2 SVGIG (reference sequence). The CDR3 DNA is TGTGCCTGGACGGTAGGGCAGCCGAACACTGAAGCTTTCTTT. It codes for CAWTVGQPNTEAFF.

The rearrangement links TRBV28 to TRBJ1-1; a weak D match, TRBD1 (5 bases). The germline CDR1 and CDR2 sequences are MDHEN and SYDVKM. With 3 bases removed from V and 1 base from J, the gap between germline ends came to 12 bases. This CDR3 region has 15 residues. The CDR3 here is CASSLMTRGNTEAFF. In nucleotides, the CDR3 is TGTGCCAGCAGTTTGATGACAAGGGGGAACACTGAAGCTTTCTTT.

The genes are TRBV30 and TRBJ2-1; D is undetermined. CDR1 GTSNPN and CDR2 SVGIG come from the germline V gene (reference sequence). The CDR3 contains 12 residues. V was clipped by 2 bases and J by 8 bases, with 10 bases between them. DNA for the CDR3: TGTGCCTGGAGTTTCGTAAAGGATGAGCAGTTCTTC. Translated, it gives CAWSFVKDEQFF.

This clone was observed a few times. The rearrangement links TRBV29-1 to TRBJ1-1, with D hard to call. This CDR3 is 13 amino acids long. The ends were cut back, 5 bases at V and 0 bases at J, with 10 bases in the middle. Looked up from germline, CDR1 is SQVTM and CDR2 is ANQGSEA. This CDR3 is CSVLGRLNTEAFF. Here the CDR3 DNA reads TGCAGCGTTCTGGGGAGGTTGAACACTGAAGCTTTCTTT.